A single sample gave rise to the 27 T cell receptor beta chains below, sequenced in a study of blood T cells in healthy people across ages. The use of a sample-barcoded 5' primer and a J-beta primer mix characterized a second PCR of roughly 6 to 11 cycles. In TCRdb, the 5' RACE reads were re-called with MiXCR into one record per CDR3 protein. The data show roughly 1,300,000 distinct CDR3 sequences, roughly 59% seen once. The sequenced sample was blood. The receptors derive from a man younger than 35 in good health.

The CDR3 protein is CSARRTSGGRKAAYEQYF. The CDR3 region has the DNA TGCAGTGCTAGGAGGACTAGCGGGGGGCGAAAAGCGGCCTACGAGCAGTACTTC. This sequence joins TRBV20-1 and TRBJ2-5; 14 bases align to TRBD2. The DNA end favors TRBJ2-7, so the J call may be wrong. Looked up from germline, CDR1 is DFQATT and CDR2 is SNEGSKA (reference sequence). The CDR3 has 18 residues.

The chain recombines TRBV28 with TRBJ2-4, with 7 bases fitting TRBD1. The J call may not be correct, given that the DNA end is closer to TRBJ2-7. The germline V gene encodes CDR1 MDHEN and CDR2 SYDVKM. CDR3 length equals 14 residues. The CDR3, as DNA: TGTGCCAGCAGCAAGACAGGGTTCCCCTACGAGCAGTACTTC. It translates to CASSKTGFPYEQYF.

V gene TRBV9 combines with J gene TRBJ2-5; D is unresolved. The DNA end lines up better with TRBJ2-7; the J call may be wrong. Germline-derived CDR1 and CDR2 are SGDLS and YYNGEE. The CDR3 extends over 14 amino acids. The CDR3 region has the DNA TGTGCCAGCAGCGCCGCGGACGGCACCTACGAGCAGTACTTC. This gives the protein CASSAADGTYEQYF.

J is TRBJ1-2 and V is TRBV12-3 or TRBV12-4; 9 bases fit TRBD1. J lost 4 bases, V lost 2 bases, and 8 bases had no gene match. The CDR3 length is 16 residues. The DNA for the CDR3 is TGTGCCAGCAGTTTAAGGGACAGGGCCCAGCTCTATGGCTACACCTTC. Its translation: CASSLRDRAQLYGYTF.

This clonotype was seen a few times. The CDR3 nucleotides read TGTGCCGTCCTCTCCGGACAGGCCGGAGAGACCCAGTACTTC. This sequence encodes CAVLSGQAGETQYF. The rearrangement links TRBV10-3 to TRBJ2-5; 7 nucleotides align to TRBD1. V lost 11 bases, J lost 4 bases, and 13 bases stayed unmatched. Germline CDR1 ENHRY, CDR2 SYGVKD. This CDR3 is 14 amino acids long.

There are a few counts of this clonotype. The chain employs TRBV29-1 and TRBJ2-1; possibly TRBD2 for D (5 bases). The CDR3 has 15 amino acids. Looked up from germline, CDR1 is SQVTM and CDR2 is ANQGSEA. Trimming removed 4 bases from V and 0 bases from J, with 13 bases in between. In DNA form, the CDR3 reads TGCAGCGTTGCTAAGGACTGGAGCTCCTACAATGAGCAGTTCTTC. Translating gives CSVAKDWSSYNEQFF.

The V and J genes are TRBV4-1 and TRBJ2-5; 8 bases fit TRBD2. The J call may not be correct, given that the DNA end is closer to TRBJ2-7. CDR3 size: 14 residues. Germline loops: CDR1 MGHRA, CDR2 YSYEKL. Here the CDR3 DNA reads TGCGCCAGCAGCCAAGATCTACTAGCGGACGAGCAGTACTTC. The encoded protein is CASSQDLLADEQYF.

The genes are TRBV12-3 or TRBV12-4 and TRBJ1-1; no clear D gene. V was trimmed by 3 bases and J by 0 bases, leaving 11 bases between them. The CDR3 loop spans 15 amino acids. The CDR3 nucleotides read TGTGCCAGCAGTTTCCATCCTCAGATGAACACTGAAGCTTTCTTT. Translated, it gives CASSFHPQMNTEAFF.

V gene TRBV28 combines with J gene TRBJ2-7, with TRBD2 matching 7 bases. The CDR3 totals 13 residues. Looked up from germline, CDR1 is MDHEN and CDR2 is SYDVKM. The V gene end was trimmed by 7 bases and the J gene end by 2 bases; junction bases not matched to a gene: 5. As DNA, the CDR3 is TGTGCCAGCACGGGGAGGGCTACCTACGAGCAGTACTTC. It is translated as CASTGRATYEQYF.

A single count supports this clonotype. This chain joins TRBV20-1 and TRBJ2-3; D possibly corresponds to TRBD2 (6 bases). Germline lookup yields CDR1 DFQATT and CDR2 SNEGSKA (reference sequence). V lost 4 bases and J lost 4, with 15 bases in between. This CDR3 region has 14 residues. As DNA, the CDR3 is TGCAGTGCTACCGGGACTCCAAACTCAGATACGCAGTATTTT. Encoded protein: CSATGTPNSDTQYF.

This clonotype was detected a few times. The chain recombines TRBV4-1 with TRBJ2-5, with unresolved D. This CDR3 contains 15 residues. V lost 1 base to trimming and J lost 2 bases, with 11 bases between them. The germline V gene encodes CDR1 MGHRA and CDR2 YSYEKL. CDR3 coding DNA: TGCGCCAGCAGCCAAGCGGCCCTATTACAAGAGACCCAGTACTTC. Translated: CASSQAALLQETQYF.

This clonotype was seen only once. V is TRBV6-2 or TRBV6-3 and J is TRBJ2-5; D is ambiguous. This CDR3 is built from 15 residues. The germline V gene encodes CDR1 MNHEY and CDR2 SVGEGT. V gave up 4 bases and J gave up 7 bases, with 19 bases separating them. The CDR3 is CASSLLVKNVGTQYF. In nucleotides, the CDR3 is TGTGCCAGCAGTTTACTCGTTAAGAACGTCGGGACCCAGTACTTC.

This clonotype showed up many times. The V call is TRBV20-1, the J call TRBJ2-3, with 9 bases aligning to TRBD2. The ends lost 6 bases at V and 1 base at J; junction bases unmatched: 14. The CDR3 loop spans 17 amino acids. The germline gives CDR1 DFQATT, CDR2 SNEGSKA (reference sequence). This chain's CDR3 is CSAPAVMTSGGTDTQYF. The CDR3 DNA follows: TGCAGTGCCCCCGCCGTCATGACTAGCGGCGGCACAGATACGCAGTATTTT.

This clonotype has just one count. The CDR3 DNA follows: TGCGCCAGCAGCCAAGACGCGGGACAGGTCTACAATGAGCAGTTCTTC. It yields the protein CASSQDAGQVYNEQFF. The J gene is TRBJ2-1, the V gene TRBV4-3; 8 bases line up with TRBD1. The CDR3 covers 16 residues. Trimming cost V 0 bases and J 3 bases; bases outside gene matches: 4. Germline V lookup: CDR1 LGHNA, CDR2 YSLEER.

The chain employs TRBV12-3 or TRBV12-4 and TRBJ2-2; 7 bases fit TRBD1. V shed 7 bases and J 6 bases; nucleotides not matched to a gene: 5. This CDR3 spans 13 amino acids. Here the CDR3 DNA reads TGTGCCAGCACTCCCCAGGGGGCCGGGGAGCTGTTTTTT. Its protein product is CASTPQGAGELFF.

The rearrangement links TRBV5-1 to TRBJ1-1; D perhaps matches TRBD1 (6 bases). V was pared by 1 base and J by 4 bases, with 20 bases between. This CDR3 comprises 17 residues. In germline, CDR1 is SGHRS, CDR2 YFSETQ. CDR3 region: CASSLPQGTPRITEAFF. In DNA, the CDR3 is TGCGCCAGCAGCTTGCCCCAGGGGACGCCTCGGATCACTGAAGCTTTCTTT.

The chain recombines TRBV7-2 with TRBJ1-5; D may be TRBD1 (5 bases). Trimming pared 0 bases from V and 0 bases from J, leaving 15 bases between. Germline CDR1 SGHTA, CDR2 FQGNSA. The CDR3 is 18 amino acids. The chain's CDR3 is CASSLARAGTYSNQPQHF. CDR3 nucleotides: TGTGCCAGCAGCTTAGCTAGGGCGGGGACCTATAGCAATCAGCCCCAGCATTTT.

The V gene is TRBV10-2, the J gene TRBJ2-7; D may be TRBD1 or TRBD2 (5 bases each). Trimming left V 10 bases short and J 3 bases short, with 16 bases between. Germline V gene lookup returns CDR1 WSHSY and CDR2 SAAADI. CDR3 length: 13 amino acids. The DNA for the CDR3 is TGCGCCACTAGACAGATTCGGGACTACGAGCAGTACTTC. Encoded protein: CATRQIRDYEQYF.

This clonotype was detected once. The CDR3 DNA reads as TGCAGCGTTGAGGTCAGGGATAGGGCTGAAGCTTTCTTT. This gives the protein CSVEVRDRAEAFF. The rearrangement uses TRBV29-1 and TRBJ1-1; D is perhaps TRBD1 (5 bases). The germline CDR1 and CDR2 sequences are SQVTM and ANQGSEA. V gave up 3 bases and J gave up 6 bases, with 14 bases separating them. CDR3 length equals 13 residues.

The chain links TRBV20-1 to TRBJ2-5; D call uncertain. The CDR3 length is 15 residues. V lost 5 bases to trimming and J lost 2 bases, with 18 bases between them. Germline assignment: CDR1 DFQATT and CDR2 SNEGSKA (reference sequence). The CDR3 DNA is TGCAGTGCTGGCCACCTTGGCGAAAGGCAAGAGACCCAGTACTTC. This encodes CSAGHLGERQETQYF.

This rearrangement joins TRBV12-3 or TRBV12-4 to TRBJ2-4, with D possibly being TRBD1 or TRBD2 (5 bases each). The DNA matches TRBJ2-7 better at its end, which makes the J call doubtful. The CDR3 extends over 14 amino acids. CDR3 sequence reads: CASSPTGTLYEQYF. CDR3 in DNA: TGTGCCAGCAGTCCCACCGGGACCCTCTACGAGCAGTACTTC.

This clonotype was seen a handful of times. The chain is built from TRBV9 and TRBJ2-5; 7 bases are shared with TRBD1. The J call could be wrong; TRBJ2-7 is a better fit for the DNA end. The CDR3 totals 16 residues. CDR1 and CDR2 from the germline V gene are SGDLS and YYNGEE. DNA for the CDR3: TGTGCCAGCAGCGGGGGATCGACAGGGCAAAGCCTCGAGCAGTACTTC. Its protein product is CASSGGSTGQSLEQYF.

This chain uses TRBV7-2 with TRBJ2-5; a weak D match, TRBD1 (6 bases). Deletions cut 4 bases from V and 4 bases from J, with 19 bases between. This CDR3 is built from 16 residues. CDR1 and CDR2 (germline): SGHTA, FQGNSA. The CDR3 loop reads CASSSMGHGGGETQYF. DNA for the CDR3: TGTGCCAGCAGCTCGATGGGACACGGTGGGGGAGAGACCCAGTACTTC. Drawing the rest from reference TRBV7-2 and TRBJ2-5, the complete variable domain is GAGVSQSPSNKVTEKGKDVELRCDPISGHTALYWYRQSLGQGLEFLIYFQGNSAPDKSGLPSDRFSAERTGGSVSTLTIQRTQQEDSAVYLCASSSMGHGGGETQYFGPGTRLLVL.

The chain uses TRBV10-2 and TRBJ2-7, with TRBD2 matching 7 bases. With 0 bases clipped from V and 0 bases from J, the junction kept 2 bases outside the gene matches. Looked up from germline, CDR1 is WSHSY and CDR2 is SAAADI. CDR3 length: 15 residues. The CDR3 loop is CASSESGTTSYEQYF. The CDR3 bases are TGCGCCAGCAGTGAGTCTGGGACTACCTCCTACGAGCAGTACTTC.

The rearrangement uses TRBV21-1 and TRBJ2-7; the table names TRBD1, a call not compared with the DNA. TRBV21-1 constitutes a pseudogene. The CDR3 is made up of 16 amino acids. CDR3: CASSKRQTLGRYEQYF. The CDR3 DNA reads TGTGCCAGCAGCAAAAGACAGACCCTGGGGCGATACGAGCAGTACTTC.

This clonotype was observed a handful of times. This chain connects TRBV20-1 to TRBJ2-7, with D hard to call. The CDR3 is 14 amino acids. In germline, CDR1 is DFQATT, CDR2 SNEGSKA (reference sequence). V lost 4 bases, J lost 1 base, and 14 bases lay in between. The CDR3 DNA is TGCAGTGCTACCTTGCGGTCTAGGTCCTACGAGCAGTACTTC. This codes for CSATLRSRSYEQYF.

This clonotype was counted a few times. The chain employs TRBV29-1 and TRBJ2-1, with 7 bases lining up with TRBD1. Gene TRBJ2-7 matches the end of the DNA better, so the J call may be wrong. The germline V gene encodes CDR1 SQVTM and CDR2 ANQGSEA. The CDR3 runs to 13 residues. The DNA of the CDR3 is TGCAGCGGAGGACAGGCCTCCTACAATGAGCAGTACTTC. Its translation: CSGGQASYNEQYF.